This T cell receptor (beta chain) was captured by sequencing in a study of shared clonotypes between healthy human individuals. Per germline, CDR1 SGHRS and CDR2 YFSETQ. V trimming: 4 bases; J trimming: 5 bases; junction bases outside the gene matches: 9. This CDR3 has 15 residues. Sequencing was performed with immunoSEQ multiplex PCR; in TCRdb, only in-frame clones are kept and a portion is missing. The repertoire holds 550,000 to 850,000 clones, with around 70% as singletons. General study findings and limits: Richness estimates generally favored naive over memory subsets. Depth of sequencing was expected to influence donor clonotype sharing.

This clone was counted only a few times. The antigen is not known. This sequence joins TRBV5-1 and TRBJ1-2, with 9 bases fitting TRBD1. This TCR came from a woman aged 25 to 39 in good health. The sample consisted of memory CD4+ T cells sorted from blood. Subset reported: CD45RA-negative fraction. CDR3 sequence: CASSPDRGGLYGYTF. The CDR3 DNA sequence: TGCGCCAGCAGCCCGGACAGGGGAGGACTTTATGGCTACACCTTC.